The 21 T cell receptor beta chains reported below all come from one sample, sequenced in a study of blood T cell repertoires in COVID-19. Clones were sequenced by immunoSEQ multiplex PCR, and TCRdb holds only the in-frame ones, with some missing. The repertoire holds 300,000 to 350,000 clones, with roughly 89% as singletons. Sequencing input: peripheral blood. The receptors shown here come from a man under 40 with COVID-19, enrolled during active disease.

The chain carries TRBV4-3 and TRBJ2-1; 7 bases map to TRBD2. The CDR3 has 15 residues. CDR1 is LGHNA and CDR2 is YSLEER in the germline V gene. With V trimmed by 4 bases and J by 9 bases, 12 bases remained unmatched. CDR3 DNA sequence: TGCGCCAGCAGCCCGGAATGGGAGGGGAGAATTGAGCAGTTCTTC. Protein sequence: CASSPEWEGRIEQFF.

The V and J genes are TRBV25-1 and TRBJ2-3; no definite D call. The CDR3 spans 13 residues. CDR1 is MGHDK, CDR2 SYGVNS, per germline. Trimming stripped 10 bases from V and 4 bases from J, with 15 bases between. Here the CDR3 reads CATSPLGADTQYF. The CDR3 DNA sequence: TGTGCCACCAGCCCGTTGGGCGCAGATACGCAGTATTTT.

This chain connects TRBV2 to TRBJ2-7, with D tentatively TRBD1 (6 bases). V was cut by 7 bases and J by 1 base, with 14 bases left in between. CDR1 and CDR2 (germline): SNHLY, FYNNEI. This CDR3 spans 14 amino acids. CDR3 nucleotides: TGTGCCAGCACCCGAGGACAGATTTCCTACGAGCAGTACTTC. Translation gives CASTRGQISYEQYF.

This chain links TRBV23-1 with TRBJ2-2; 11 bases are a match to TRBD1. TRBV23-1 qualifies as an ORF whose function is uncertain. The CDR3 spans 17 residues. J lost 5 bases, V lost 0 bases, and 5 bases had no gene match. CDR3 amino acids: CASSQSRDRGRTGELFF. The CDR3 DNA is TGCGCCAGCAGTCAATCGCGGGACAGGGGGAGAACCGGGGAGCTGTTTTTT.

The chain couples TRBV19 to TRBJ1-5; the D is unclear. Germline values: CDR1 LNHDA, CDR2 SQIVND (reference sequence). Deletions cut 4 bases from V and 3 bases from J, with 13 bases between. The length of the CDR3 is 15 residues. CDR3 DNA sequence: TGTGCCAGTAGTAAGGCTGGGCGGGACAATCAGCCCCAGCATTTT. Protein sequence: CASSKAGRDNQPQHF.

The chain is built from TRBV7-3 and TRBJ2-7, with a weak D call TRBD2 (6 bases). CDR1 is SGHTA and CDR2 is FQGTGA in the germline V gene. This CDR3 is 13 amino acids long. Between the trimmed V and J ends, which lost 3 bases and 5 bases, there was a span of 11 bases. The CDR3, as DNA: TGTGCCAGCAGCTTTATCGGAGGGCACGAGCAGTACTTC. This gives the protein CASSFIGGHEQYF.

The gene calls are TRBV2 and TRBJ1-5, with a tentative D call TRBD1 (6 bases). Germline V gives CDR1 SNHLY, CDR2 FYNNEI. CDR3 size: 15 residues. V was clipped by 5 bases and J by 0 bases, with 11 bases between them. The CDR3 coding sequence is TGTGCCAGCAGTCCGAGGGGGAATAGCAATCAGCCCCAGCATTTT. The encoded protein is CASSPRGNSNQPQHF.

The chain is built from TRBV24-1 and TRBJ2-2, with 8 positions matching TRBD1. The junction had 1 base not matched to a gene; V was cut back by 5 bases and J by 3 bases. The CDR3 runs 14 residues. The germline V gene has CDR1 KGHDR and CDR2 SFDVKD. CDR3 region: CATSGQGYTGELFF. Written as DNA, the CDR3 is TGTGCCACCAGTGGACAGGGGTACACCGGGGAGCTGTTTTTT.

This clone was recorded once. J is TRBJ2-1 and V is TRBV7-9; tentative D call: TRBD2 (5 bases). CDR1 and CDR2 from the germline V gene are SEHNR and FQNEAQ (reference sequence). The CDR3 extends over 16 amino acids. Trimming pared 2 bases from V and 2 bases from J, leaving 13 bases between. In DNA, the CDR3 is TGTGCCAGCAGCTTATCCGCGAGCGGCCCCTACAATGAGCAGTTCTTC. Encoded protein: CASSLSASGPYNEQFF.

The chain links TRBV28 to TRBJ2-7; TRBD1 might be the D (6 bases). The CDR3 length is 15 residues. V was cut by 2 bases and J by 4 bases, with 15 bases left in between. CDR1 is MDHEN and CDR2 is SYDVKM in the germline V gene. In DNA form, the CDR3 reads TGTGCCAGCAGTTTAGGACAGTCGATTGGTTACGAGCAGTACTTC. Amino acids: CASSLGQSIGYEQYF.

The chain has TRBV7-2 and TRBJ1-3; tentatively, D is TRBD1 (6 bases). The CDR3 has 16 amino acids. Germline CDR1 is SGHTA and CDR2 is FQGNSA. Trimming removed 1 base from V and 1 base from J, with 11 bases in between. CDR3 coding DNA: TGTGCCAGCAGCTTAGGGGCCAGGGGTTCTGGAAACACCATATATTTT. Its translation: CASSLGARGSGNTIYF.

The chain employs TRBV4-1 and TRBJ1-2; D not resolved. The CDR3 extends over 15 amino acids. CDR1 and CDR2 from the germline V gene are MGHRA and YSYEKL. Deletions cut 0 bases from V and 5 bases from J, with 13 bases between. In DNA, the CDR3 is TGCGCCAGCAGCCAAGAGGAGGTCCCAAGGTATGGCTACACCTTC. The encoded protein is CASSQEEVPRYGYTF.

CDR3 in DNA: TGTGCCAGCAGCCCAACAGGGGGCTACACCTACGAGCAGTACTTC. Its protein product is CASSPTGGYTYEQYF. The rearrangement links TRBV5-4 to TRBJ2-7, with 9 bases lining up with TRBD1. With V trimmed by 4 bases and J by 2 bases, 7 bases remained unmatched. Germline V gene lookup returns CDR1 SGHNT and CDR2 YYREEE (reference sequence). CDR3 length: 15 amino acids.

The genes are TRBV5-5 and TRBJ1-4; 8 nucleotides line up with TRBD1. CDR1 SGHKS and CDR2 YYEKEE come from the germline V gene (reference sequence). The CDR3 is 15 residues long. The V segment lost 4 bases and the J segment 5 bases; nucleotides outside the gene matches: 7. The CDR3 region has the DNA TGTGCCAGCAGCCAGGACAGGGATAGAAATGAAAAACTGTTTTTT. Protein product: CASSQDRDRNEKLFF.

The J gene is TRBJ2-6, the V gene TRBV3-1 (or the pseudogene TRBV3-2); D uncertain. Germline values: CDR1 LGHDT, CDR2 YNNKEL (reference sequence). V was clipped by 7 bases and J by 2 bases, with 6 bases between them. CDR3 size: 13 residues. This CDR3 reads CASTPAGANVLTF. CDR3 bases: TGTGCCAGCACCCCAGCTGGGGCCAACGTCCTGACTTTC.

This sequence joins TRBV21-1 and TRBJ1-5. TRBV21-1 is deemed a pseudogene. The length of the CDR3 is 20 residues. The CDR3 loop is CASSNCPGGVGYYGNQPQHF. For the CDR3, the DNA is TGTGCCAGCAGCAACTGCCCCGGGGGTGTCGGGTATTATGGCAATCAGCCCCAGCATTTT.

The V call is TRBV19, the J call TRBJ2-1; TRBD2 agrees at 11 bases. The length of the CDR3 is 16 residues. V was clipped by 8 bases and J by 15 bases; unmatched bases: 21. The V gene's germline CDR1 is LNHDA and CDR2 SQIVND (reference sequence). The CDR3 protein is CASSFGFSGGAHYRFF. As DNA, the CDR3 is TGTGCCAGTTCGTTCGGATTTAGCGGGGGGGCCCACTATCGGTTCTTC.

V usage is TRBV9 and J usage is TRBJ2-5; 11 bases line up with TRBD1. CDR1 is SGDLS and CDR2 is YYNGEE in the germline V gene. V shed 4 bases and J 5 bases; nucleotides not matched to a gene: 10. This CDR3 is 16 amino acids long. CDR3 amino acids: CASSSRAGTGGETQYF. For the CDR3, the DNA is TGTGCCAGCAGCTCGCGAGCCGGGACAGGGGGGGAGACCCAGTACTTC.

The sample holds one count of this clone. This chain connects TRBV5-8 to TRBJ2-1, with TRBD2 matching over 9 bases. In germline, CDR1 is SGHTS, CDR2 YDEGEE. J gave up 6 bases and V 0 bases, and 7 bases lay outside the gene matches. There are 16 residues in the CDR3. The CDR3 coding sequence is TGTGCCAGCAGCTTGGCCAGGTCTAGCGGGACCAATGAGCAGTTCTTC. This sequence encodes CASSLARSSGTNEQFF.

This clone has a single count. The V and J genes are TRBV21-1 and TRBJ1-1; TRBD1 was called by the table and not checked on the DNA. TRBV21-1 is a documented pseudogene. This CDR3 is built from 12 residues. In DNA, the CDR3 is TGTGCCAGCAGACCTGGGGCCACTGAAGCTTTCTTT. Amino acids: CASRPGATEAFF.

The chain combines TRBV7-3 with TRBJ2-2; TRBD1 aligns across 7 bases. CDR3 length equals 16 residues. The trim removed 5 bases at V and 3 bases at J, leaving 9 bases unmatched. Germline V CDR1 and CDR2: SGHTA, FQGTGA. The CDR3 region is CASSPMTGPYTGELFF. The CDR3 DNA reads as TGTGCCAGCAGCCCAATGACAGGGCCTTACACCGGGGAGCTGTTTTTT.